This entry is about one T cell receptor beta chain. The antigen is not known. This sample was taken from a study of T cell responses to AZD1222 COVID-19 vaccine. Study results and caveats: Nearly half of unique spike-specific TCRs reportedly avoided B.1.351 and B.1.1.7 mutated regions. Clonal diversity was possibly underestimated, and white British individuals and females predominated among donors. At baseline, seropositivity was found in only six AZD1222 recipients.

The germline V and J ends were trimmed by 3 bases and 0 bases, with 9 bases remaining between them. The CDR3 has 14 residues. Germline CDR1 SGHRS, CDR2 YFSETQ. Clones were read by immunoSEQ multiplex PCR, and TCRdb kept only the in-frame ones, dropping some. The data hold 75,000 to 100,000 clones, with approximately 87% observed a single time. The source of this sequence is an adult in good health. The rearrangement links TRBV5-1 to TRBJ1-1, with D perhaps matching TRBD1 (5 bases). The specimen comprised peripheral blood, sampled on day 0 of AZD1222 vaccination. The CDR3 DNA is TGCGCCAGCAGCTGGAAGGGGTTGAACACTGAAGCTTTCTTT. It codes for CASSWKGLNTEAFF. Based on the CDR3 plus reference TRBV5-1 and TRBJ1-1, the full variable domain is KAGVTQTPRYLIKTRGQQVTLSCSPISGHRSVSWYQQTPGQGLQFLFEYFSETQRNKGNFPGRFSGRQFSNSRSEMNVSTLELGDSALYLCASSWKGLNTEAFFGQGTRLTVV.